What follows is one T cell receptor beta chain and its context. The antigen is not known. V was trimmed by 4 bases and J by 1 base, leaving 15 bases between them. Germline CDR1 reads SGHDT; CDR2 reads YYEEEE. This CDR3 has 16 amino acids. This specimen comes from a study of beta chain features in type 1 diabetes. Regarding the study as a whole: Shorter templates might be favored by PCR, equally in patients and controls.

Expressed TCRB transcripts were sequenced, since all the RNA that had been isolated was reverse transcribed. Sequenced by immunoSEQ multiplex PCR; TCRdb stores in-frame clones only, minus some. The profile covers just over 600,000 clones, with 15% to 19% appearing a single time and about 0.097% taken by the ten largest. The chain uses TRBV5-6 and TRBJ2-4, with no clear D. The source of this sequence is a man younger than 35 in good health. Source material: naive CD4+ T cells from blood. In DNA form, the CDR3 reads TGTGCCAGCAGCCCGGACCCCTACCGCGCCAAAAACATTCAGTACTTC. Its protein product is CASSPDPYRAKNIQYF. Based on the CDR3 plus reference TRBV5-6 and TRBJ2-4, the full variable domain is DAGVTQSPTHLIKTRGQQVTLRCSPKSGHDTVSWYQQALGQGPQFIFQYYEEEERQRGNFPDRFSGHQFPNYSSELNVNALLLGDSALYLCASSPDPYRAKNIQYFGAGTRLSVL.